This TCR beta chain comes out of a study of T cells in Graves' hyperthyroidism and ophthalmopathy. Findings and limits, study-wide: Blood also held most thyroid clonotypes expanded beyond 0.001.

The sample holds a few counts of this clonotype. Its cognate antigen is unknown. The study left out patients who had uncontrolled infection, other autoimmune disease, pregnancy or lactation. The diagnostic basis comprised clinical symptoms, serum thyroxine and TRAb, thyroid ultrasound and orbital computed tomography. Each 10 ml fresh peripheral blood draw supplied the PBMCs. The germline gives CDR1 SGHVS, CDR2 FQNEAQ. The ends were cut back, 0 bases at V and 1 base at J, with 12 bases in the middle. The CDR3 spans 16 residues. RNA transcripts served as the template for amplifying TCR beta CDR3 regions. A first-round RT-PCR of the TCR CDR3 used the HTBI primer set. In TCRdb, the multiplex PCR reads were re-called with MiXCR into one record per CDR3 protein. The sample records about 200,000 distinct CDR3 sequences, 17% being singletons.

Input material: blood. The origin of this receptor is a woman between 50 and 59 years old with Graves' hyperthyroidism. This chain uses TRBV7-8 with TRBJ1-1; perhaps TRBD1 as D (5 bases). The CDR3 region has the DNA TGTGCCAGCAGCTTAGCGCGGTTGGGGGGGAACACTGAAGCTTTCTTT. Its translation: CASSLARLGGNTEAFF.